Shown below are 9 T cell receptor beta chains from a single sample sequenced in a study of type 1 regulatory T cells. TCRdb re-derived calls from the reads in MiXCR, one entry per CDR3 protein. Of about 60,000 distinct CDR3 sequences detected, more than 45% appear once; the ten largest clones hold roughly 2.1%. Antigens of these TCRs are unknown. Material: cultured non-Tr1 T cells, either the whole culture or a sorted T cell fraction (not recorded which). The receptors originated from a human donor in good health.

The V and J genes are TRBV20-1 and TRBJ1-2; D remains ambiguous. V shed 3 bases and J shed 4 bases, with 9 bases lying between them. Germline V lookup: CDR1 DFQATT, CDR2 SNEGSKA (reference sequence). CDR3 length equals 12 residues. The CDR3 DNA reads as TGCAGTGCTAGTTTTACCGCCTATGGCTACACCTTC. Encoded protein: CSASFTAYGYTF.

This clonotype was seen once. This chain links TRBV11-2 with TRBJ1-1; unclear D gene. Germline CDR1 SGHAT, CDR2 FQNNGV. This CDR3 contains 12 residues. The ends were cut back, 0 bases at V and 4 bases at J, with 3 bases in the middle. The CDR3 DNA reads as TGTGCCAGCAGCTTAGAGGTCACTGAAGCTTTCTTT. This codes for CASSLEVTEAFF.

The V gene is TRBV5-6, the J gene TRBJ2-3, with D perhaps assigned TRBD1 or TRBD2 (5 bases each). Trimming stripped 4 bases from V and 0 bases from J, with 15 bases between. Germline V gene lookup returns CDR1 SGHDT and CDR2 YYEEEE. This CDR3 region has 16 residues. The CDR3 is CASSGTVTISTDTQYF. The CDR3 coding sequence is TGTGCCAGCAGCGGGACGGTTACTATTAGCACAGATACGCAGTATTTT. Variable domain in full (rest from reference TRBV5-6 and TRBJ2-3): DAGVTQSPTHLIKTRGQQVTLRCSPKSGHDTVSWYQQALGQGPQFIFQYYEEEERQRGNFPDRFSGHQFPNYSSELNVNALLLGDSALYLCASSGTVTISTDTQYFGPGTRLTVL.

Of note for this clonotype: A read error may account for a junction end that differs from germline. The chain has TRBV7-8 and TRBJ2-1; D is possibly TRBD1 or TRBD2 (6 bases each). There are 15 residues in the CDR3. The germline V gene has CDR1 SGHVS and CDR2 FQNEAQ. DNA for the CDR3: TGTGCCAGCAGCGCCGCCGGGGGCCAAGTTGGGGAGCAGCTCTTC. Protein product: CASSAAGGQVGEQLF.

There are a few counts of this clonotype. The V gene is TRBV29-1, the J gene TRBJ2-3; the match to TRBD2 covers 14 bases. Losses at the gene ends were 5 bases for V and 7 bases for J; bases not matched to a gene: 11. The CDR3 is 16 amino acids. Germline V gene lookup returns CDR1 SQVTM and CDR2 ANQGSEA. The CDR3 nucleotides are TGCAGCGTTCTTACCGGGACTAGCGGGGGAGCTTATACGCAGTATTTT. Amino acids: CSVLTGTSGGAYTQYF.

V and J are TRBV7-8 and TRBJ2-2; 7 bases align to TRBD1. The trim removed 4 bases at V and 4 bases at J, leaving 3 bases unmatched. From germline, CDR1 is SGHVS and CDR2 FQNEAQ. CDR3 length: 14 residues. CDR3 loop: CASSSQGVTGELFF. CDR3 coding DNA: TGTGCCAGCAGCTCCCAGGGGGTCACCGGGGAGCTGTTTTTT.

The J gene is TRBJ2-6, the V gene TRBV27; D not certain. V was cut by 2 bases and J by 0 bases, with 8 bases left in between. The germline gives CDR1 MNHEY, CDR2 SMNVEV (reference sequence). This CDR3 is built from 16 residues. The DNA for the CDR3 is TGTGCCAGCAGTTTAGGCACCCTCTCTGGGGCCAACGTCCTGACTTTC. Protein: CASSLGTLSGANVLTF.

This rearrangement joins TRBV6-5 to TRBJ2-3; no firm D call. CDR3 size: 14 residues. V lost 0 bases, J lost 4 bases, and 8 bases lay in between. From germline, CDR1 is MNHEY and CDR2 SVGAGI. The CDR3 loop is CASSYSRSADTQYF. CDR3 coding DNA: TGTGCCAGCAGTTACTCTAGGAGCGCAGATACGCAGTATTTT.

This clonotype was observed a handful of times. The rearrangement joins TRBV11-2 to TRBJ2-5; TRBD1 aligns across 10 bases. J gave up 4 bases and V 6 bases, and 5 bases lay outside the gene matches. Germline V gives CDR1 SGHAT, CDR2 FQNNGV. There are 14 residues in the CDR3. The DNA for the CDR3 is TGTGCCAGCAGGAGGACAGGGGGGAGAGAGACCCAGTACTTC. Its translation: CASRRTGGRETQYF.